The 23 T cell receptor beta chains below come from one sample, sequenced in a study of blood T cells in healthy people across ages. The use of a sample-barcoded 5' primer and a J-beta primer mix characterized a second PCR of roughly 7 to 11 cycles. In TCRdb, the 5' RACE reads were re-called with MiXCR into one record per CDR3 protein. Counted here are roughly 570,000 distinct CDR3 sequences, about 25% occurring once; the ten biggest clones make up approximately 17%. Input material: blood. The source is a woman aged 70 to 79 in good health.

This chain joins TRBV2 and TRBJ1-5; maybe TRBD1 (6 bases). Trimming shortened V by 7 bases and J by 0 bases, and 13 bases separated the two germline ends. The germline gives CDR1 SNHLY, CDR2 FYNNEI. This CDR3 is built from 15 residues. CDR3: CASNQQGSSNQPQHF. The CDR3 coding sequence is TGTGCCAGCAATCAACAGGGAAGTAGCAATCAGCCCCAGCATTTT. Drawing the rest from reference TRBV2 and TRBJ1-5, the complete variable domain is EPEVTQTPSHQVTQMGQEVILRCVPISNHLYFYWYRQILGQKVEFLVSFYNNEISEKSEIFDDQFSVERPDGSNFTLKIRSTKLEDSAMYFCASNQQGSSNQPQHFGDGTRLSIL.

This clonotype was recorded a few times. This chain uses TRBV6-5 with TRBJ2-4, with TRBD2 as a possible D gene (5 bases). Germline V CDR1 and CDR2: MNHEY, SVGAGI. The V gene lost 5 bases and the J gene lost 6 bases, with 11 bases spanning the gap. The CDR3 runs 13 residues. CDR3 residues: CASSLYEGNIQYF. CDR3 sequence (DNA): TGTGCCAGCAGTCTCTACGAGGGAAACATTCAGTACTTC.

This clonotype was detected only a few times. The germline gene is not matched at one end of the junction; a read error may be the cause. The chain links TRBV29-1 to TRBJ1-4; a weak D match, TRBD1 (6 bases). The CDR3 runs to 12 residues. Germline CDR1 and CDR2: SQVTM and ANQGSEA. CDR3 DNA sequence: TGCAGCGTCAAGCAGGGGAGTGAAAAACCGTTTTTT. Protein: CSVKQGSEKPFF. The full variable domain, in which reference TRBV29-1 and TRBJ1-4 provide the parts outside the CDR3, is SAVISQKPSRDICQRGTSLTIQCQVDSQVTMMFWYRQQPGQSLTLIATANQGSEATYESGFVIDKFPISRPNLTFSTLTVSNMSPEDSSIYLCSVKQGSEKPFFGSGTQLSVL.

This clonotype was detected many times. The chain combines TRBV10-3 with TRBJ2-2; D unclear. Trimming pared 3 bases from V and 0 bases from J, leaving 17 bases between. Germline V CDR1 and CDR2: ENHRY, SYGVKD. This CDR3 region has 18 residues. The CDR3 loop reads CAISDPGGKGSNTGELFF. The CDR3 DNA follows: TGTGCCATCAGTGACCCCGGTGGTAAGGGATCGAACACCGGGGAGCTGTTTTTT.

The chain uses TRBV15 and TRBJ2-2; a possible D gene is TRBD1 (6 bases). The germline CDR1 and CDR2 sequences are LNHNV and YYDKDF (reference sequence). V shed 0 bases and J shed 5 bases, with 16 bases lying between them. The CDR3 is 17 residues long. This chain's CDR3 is CATSRDSGHVGTGELFF. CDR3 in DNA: TGTGCCACCAGCAGAGACTCGGGACACGTAGGGACCGGGGAGCTGTTTTTT. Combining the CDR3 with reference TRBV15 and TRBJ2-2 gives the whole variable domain DAMVIQNPRYQVTQFGKPVTLSCSQTLNHNVMYWYQQKSSQAPKLLFHYYDKDFNNEADTPDNFQSRRPNTSFCFLDIRSPGLGDTAMYLCATSRDSGHVGTGELFFGEGSRLTVL.

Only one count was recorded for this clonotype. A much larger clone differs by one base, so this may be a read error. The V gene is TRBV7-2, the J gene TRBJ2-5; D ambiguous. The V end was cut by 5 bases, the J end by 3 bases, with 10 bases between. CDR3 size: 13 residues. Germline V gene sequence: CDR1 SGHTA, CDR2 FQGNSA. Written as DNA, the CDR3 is TGTGCCAGCAGCATAGACGCCAAAGAGACCCAGTACTTC. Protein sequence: CASSIDAKETQYF.

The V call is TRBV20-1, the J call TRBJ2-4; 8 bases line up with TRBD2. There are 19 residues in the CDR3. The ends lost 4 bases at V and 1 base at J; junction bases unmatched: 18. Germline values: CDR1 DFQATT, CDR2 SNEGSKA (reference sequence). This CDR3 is CSATSTSGVGFGAKNIQYF. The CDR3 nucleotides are TGCAGTGCTACCAGCACTAGCGGAGTCGGGTTTGGGGCCAAAAACATTCAGTACTTC.

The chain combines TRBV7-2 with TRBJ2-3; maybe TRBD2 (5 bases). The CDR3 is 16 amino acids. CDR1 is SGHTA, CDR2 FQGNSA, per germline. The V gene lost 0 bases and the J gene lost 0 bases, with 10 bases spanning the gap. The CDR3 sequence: CASSLAADSSTDTQYF. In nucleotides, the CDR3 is TGTGCCAGCAGCTTAGCGGCGGACTCTAGCACAGATACGCAGTATTTT.

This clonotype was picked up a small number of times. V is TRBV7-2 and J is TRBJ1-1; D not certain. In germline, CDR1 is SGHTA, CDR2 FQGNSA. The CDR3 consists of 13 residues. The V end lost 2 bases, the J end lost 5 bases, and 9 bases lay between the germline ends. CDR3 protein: CASSLTEKTEAFF. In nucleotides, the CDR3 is TGTGCCAGCAGCTTAACAGAGAAGACTGAAGCTTTCTTT.

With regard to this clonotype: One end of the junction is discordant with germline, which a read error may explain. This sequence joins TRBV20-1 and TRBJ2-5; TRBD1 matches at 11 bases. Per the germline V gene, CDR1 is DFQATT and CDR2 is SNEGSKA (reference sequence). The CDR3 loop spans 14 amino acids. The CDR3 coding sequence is TGCAGTGCAACCCCGGACAGGGGGCAAGGGACCCAGTACTTC. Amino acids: CSATPDRGQGTQYF.

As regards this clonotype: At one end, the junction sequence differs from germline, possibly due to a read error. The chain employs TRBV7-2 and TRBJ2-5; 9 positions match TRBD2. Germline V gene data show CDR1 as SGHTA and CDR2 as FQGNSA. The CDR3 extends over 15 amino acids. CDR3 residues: CASSLSGLARGTRYF. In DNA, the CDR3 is TGTGCCAGCAGCTTATCCGGACTAGCGAGAGGGACCCGGTACTTC.

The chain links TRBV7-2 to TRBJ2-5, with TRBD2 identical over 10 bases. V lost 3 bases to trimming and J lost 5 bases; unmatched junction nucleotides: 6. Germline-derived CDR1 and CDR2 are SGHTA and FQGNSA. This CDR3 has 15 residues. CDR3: CASSLQRGGGETQYF. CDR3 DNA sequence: TGTGCCAGCAGCTTGCAGCGGGGGGGCGGGGAGACCCAGTACTTC.

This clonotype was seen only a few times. The CDR3 coding sequence is TGCAGTGCTAGTGGGGGCTTCTCCTACAATGAGCAGTTCTTC. Translated: CSASGGFSYNEQFF. This chain joins TRBV20-1 and TRBJ2-1; tentative D call: TRBD1 (6 bases). The CDR3 length is 14 residues. Germline CDR1 is DFQATT and CDR2 is SNEGSKA (reference sequence). V lost 3 bases and J 0 bases, leaving 9 bases between the germline ends.

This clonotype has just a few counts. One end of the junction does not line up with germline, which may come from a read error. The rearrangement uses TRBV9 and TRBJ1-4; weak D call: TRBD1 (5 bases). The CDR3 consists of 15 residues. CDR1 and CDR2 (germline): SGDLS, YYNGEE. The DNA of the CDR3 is TGTGCCGGCAGCACCGCCGGGACCTGGGGGGAAAAACTGTTTTTT. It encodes CAGSTAGTWGEKLFF.

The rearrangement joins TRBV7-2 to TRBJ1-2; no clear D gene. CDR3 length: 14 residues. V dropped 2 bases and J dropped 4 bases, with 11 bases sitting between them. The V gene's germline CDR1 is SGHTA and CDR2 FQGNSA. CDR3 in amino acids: CASSLSGVVYGYTF. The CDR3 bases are TGTGCCAGCAGCTTATCCGGGGTCGTCTATGGCTACACCTTC.

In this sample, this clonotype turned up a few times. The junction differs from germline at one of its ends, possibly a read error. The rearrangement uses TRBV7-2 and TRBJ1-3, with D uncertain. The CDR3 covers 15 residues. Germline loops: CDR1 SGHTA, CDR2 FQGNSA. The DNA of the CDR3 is TGTGCCTGCAGCTTAAGTATGGGCTCTGGAAACACCATATATTTT. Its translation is CACSLSMGSGNTIYF.

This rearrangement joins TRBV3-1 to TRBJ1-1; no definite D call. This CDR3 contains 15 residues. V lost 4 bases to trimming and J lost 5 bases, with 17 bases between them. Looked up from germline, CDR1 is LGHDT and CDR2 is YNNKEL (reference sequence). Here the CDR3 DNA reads TGTGCCAGCAGCCCCCTGGGCCTAGATGGGACTGAAGCTTTCTTT. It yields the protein CASSPLGLDGTEAFF.

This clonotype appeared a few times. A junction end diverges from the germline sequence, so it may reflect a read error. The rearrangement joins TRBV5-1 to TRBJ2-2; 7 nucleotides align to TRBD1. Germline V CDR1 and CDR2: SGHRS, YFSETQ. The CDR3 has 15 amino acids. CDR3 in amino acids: CASSRDSPLTGEQFF. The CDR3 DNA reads TGCGCCAGCAGCCGGGACAGCCCTCTCACCGGGGAGCAGTTTTTT.

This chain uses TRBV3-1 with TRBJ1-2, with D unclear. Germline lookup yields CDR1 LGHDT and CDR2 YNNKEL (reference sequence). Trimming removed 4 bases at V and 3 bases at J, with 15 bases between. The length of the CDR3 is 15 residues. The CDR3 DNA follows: TGTGCCAGCAGCCGGCTTGCTGGCCCGTACTATGGCTACACCTTC. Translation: CASSRLAGPYYGYTF.

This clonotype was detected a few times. CDR3 DNA: TGCGCCAGCAGCTACCATGGTGATACGCAGTATTTT. It specifies CASSYHGDTQYF. The J gene is TRBJ2-3, the V gene TRBV5-1; no clear D. V was shortened by 3 bases and J by 6 bases, with 8 bases between the two germline ends. The germline gives CDR1 SGHRS, CDR2 YFSETQ. The CDR3 totals 12 residues.

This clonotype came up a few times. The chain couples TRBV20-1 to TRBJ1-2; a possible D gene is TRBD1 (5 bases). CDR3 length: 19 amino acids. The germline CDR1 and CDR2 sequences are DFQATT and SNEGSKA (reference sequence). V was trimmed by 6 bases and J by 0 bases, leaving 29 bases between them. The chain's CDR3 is CSAPGFLGPSRGSNYGYTF. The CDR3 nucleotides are TGCAGTGCCCCGGGGTTTCTGGGACCGTCACGTGGGTCTAACTATGGCTACACCTTC.

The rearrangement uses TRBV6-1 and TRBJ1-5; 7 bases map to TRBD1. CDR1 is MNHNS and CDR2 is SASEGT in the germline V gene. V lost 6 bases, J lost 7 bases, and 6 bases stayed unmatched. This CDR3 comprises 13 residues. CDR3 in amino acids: CASRPDRVQPQHF. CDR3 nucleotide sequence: TGTGCCAGCAGACCCGACAGGGTGCAGCCCCAGCATTTT.

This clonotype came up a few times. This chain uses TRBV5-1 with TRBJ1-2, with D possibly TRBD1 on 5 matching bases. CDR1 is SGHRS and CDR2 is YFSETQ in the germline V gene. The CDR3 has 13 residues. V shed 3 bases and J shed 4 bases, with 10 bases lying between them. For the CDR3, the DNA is TGCGCCAGCAGCTCAGGGAGGATCTATGGCTACACCTTC. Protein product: CASSSGRIYGYTF.